The source of this TCR beta chain is a study of cytomegalovirus exposure and HLA in healthy donors. V lost 6 bases and J 0 bases, leaving 11 bases between the germline ends. The CDR3 spans 15 residues. Germline V lookup: CDR1 MNHNS, CDR2 SASEGT. Study-wide findings and caveats: Follow-up analysis seemed to connect common viral pathogens with several of the most significant clusters identified. A few CMV-associated chains were confirmed in vitro to be specific for CMV antigens.

PCR used 60 Vbeta primers and 13 Jbeta primers. Some clones are missing from TCRdb's copy, which holds only in-frame ones; the method was immunoSEQ multiplex PCR. The table records approximately 160,000 clones, approximately 78% of them present only once. As regards this clone: The antigen is undetermined.

This clonotype originated in a woman aged 18-29 years in good health and CMV-seronegative. The V call is TRBV6-1, the J call TRBJ1-4; D is unresolved. Sequencing was performed on PBMCs. Written as DNA, the CDR3 is TGTGCCAGCAGCCCGAGAGGCGCAACTAATGAAAAACTGTTTTTT. This encodes CASSPRGATNEKLFF.